This T cell receptor (beta chain) came from a study of T cells in localized non-small cell lung cancer. Points from the study as a whole: Uninvolved adjacent lung showed peak T cell clonality, exceeding tumor. Adjacent lung had a median 57 of the 100 largest tumor clones.

On this clone itself: The antigen remains unidentified.

The CDR3 totals 13 residues. Losses at the gene ends were 7 bases for V and 9 bases for J; bases not matched to a gene: 9. Germline assignment: CDR1 MDHEN and CDR2 SYDVKM. TCRdb keeps only in-frame clones here, not all; method: immunoSEQ multiplex PCR. Among about 18,000 clones, 85% to 90% were seen once, and the ten largest hold 3.7%. This TCR was recovered from a male donor aged 60 or over with stage II squamous cell lung carcinoma. The chain has TRBV28 and TRBJ2-3; 8 bases line up with TRBD1. Sample: peripheral blood, taken before any cancer treatment. For the CDR3, the DNA is TGTGCCAGCACCCTCACAGGACAGGGAACGCAGTATTTT. Its translation: CASTLTGQGTQYF.